This T cell receptor (beta chain) was sequenced in a study of blood T cell repertoires in COVID-19. Overall study: From T cells, B-cell-depleted T cells, or PBMCs came the material, which was cDNA or gDNA.

Per the study methods: Amplification of reference gene primers provided the estimated nucleated cell counts. Sequencing was performed with immunoSEQ multiplex PCR; in TCRdb, only in-frame clones are kept and a portion is missing. V, J and clone size derive from that table, while D and trimming were established from the DNA sequence. The table shows 110,000 to 150,000 clones, with about 86% occurring only once. CDR1 is SGHAT and CDR2 is FQDESV in the germline V gene (reference sequence). The ends were cut back, 2 bases at V and 1 base at J, with 10 bases in the middle. This CDR3 has 15 amino acids. This sequence originates from a woman aged 80 or over with acute or convalescent COVID-19. Sequencing input: peripheral blood. The chain has TRBV11-1 and TRBJ2-3, with D uncertain. The CDR3: CASSLSTPRTDTQYF. The DNA for the CDR3 is TGTGCCAGCAGCTTATCGACACCTCGCACAGATACGCAGTATTTT.